This entry is about one T cell receptor beta chain. This clonotype was counted ten times or more. This clone's antigen is unknown. The input lacks base qualities; no much larger clone sits a single base away. The CDR3 runs 19 amino acids, cysteine and phenylalanine included. Left in the record is the CDR3 DNA by itself, 57 bases read in frame from the first base. V trim: 2 bases; J trim: 0 bases; unmatched bases: 10. Taken from the germline V gene, the CDR1 and CDR2 loops are KGHSH and LQKENI. Libraries were prepared through 5' RACE. Sequenced on an Illumina HiSeq 2000. Template switching introduced a universal primer binding site; the final cDNA contained a unique molecular identifier, enabling accurate counting of TCR cDNA molecules. Specific primers in the conserved constant-segment region were used to synthesize first-strand cDNA for the TCR alpha and beta chains. To control for contamination, each cDNA library was double barcoded with a SMART-Mk sample barcode plus Illumina barcodes. TruSeq adapter sequences, together with Illumina sample barcodes, were added in two successive PCR steps. The TCR alpha and beta cDNA libraries were sequenced on the Illumina HiSeq platform using custom primers. The source study handled its data this way. Raw reads were processed with MiGEC to extract unique molecular identifiers, and MiXCR was used to determine CDR3 positions. Recombination models were inferred per individual with the repgenHMM and IGoR tools using an EM algorithm. Shared clonotype analysis was performed with the tcR package in R, normalizing sharing by the product of cloneset sizes. To study raw recombination without the effects of thymic and clonal selection, out-of-frame nonproductive sequences were analyzed. Using fastp trimming at Q25 and MiXCR clonotype assembly, TCRdb reanalyzed the public sequencing data and kept in-frame beta chains. Rows with one shared CDR3 protein collapse into an entry with the most common genes and DNA. The V and J calls here are based on TCRdb, not the publication. The sample table shows 1.5 million to 2 million distinct CDR3 sequences, and roughly a third are seen once. More than 0.25% of the sample rests with the top ten.

The data stem from a study of identical twins (dated by TCRdb to about 2016). As for the study more broadly: To test whether fetal clonotypes persist, the study used deep sequencing on TCR alpha and beta repertoires from monozygotic twins, unrelated adults of various ages, and cord blood. To rule out contamination, the twin experiments were replicated at different times with different library preparation protocols.

The full study reports these points: Compared with coincidental sharing between unrelated individuals, out-of-frame TCR alpha sequences shared between twins showed an excess of sequences with low generation probability. Fewer insertions were carried by abundant cord blood beta clonotypes, a similar but weaker trend appeared in young adult naive repertoires, and no such trend appeared in memory repertoires. Because the same donors could not be followed over many years, the conclusions relied on cross-sectional statistical analysis. In monozygotic twins, recombination models systematically underestimated out-of-frame TCR alpha sharing, but the models matched the sharing seen between unrelated individuals. Excess twin sharing in beta out-of-frame sequences was weaker because fewer shared sequences lowered the signal-to-noise ratio. Invariant T cells such as MAIT and iNKT could partly confound zero-insertion analyses, though diverse VJ usage argued against this for most clonotypes.

Only healthy Caucasian donors were included. Sequencing was done on a sample of cord blood. This TCR came from a newborn girl in good health. The sequence joins TRBV18 to TRBJ2-1, with 10 bases aligning to TRBD2. The nucleotide sequence is given as TGTGCCAGCTCACCAAGTTCTAGCGGGGGCCCCCTCTCCTACAATGAGCAGTTCTTC. Its protein product is CASSPSSSGGPLSYNEQFF.